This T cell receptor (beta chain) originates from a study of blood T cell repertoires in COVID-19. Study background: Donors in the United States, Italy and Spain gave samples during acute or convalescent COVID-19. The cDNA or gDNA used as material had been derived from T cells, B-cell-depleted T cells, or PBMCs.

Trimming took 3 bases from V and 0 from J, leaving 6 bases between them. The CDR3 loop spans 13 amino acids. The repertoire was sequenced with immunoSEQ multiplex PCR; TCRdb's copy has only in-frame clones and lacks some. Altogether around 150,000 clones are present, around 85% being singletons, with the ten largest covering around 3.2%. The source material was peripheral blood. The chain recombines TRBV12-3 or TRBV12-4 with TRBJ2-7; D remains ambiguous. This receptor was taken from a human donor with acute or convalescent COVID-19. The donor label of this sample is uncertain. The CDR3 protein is CASSFTSSYEQYF. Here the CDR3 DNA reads TGTGCCAGCAGTTTCACGAGCTCCTACGAGCAGTACTTC.